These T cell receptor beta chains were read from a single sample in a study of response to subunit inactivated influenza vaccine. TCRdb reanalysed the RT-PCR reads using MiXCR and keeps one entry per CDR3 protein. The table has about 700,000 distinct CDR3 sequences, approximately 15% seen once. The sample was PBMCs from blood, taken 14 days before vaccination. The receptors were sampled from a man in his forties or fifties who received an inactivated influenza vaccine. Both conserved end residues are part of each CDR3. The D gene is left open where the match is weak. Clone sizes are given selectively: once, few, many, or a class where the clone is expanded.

CDR3 DNA: TGTGCCACCAGTGATTTATCGTATGGCTACACCTTC
CDR3 protein: CATSDLSYGYTF
D gene: .
V gene: TRBV24-1
clone size: few
J gene: TRBJ1-2

CDR3 DNA: TGCAGCGTTGAAGAAGGCTACCTCCGCACAGATACGCAGTATTTT
CDR3 protein: CSVEEGYLRTDTQYF
D gene: .
V gene: TRBV29-1
clone size: few
J gene: TRBJ2-3

CDR3 DNA: TGTGCCAGCAGCTTAGCCATTAGCTCTGGAAACACCATATATTTT
CDR3 protein: CASSLAISSGNTIYF
D gene: .
V gene: TRBV11-2
clone size: few
J gene: TRBJ1-3

CDR3 DNA: TGTGCCAGCAGCCAAGTGCCGGGGAACACTGAAGCTTTCTTT
CDR3 protein: CASSQVPGNTEAFF
D gene: .
V gene: TRBV3-1
clone size: .
J gene: TRBJ1-1

CDR3 DNA: TGTGCCAGCTCTATAGCGGGAGGGAGGAATGAGCAGTTCTTC
CDR3 protein: CASSIAGGRNEQFF
D gene: TRBD2
V gene: TRBV2
clone size: many
J gene: TRBJ2-1

CDR3 DNA: TGCAGTGCTAGAAGTCAGCGGGGATCCACAGATACGCAGTATTTT
CDR3 protein: CSARSQRGSTDTQYF
D gene: TRBD2
V gene: TRBV20-1
clone size: .
J gene: TRBJ2-3

CDR3 DNA: TGTGCCAGCAGTTTTGAAGGCTATGGCTACACCTTC
CDR3 protein: CASSFEGYGYTF
D gene: .
V gene: TRBV12-3/TRBV12-4
clone size: many
J gene: TRBJ1-2

CDR3 DNA: TGTGCCAGCACGGTACTAGCGGGAAACAATGAGCAGTTCTTC
CDR3 protein: CASTVLAGNNEQFF
D gene: TRBD2
V gene: TRBV6-5
clone size: .
J gene: TRBJ2-1

CDR3 DNA: TGCGCCAGCAGCTTGGGCCTTCCCGGGAACACTGAAGCTTTCTTT
CDR3 protein: CASSLGLPGNTEAFF
D gene: .
V gene: TRBV5-1
clone size: .
J gene: TRBJ1-1

CDR3 DNA: TGTGCCAGCAGCCTGACAGAGTCCTATAATTCACCCCTCCACTTT
CDR3 protein: CASSLTESYNSPLHF
D gene: .
V gene: TRBV7-6
clone size: few
J gene: TRBJ1-6

CDR3 DNA: TGTGCCAGCAGCTCGGGACTAGCGGGGGGGCTGACAGATACGCAGTATTTT
CDR3 protein: CASSSGLAGGLTDTQYF
D gene: TRBD2
V gene: TRBV7-9
clone size: few
J gene: TRBJ2-3

CDR3 DNA: TGTGCCAGCAGTACCCCCGGGGGGCAGTACTTC
CDR3 protein: CASSTPGGQYF
D gene: .
V gene: TRBV6-6
clone size: .
J gene: TRBJ2-7

CDR3 DNA: TGCGCCAGCAGCCAAGATTGGAGAGGAGGGCGGATTGGCTACAATGAGCAGTTCTTC
CDR3 protein: CASSQDWRGGRIGYNEQFF
D gene: .
V gene: TRBV4-3
clone size: .
J gene: TRBJ2-1

CDR3 DNA: TGTGCCAGCAGCCCACAGGATTATAGCAATCAGCCCCAGCATTTT
CDR3 protein: CASSPQDYSNQPQHF
D gene: .
V gene: TRBV4-2
clone size: .
J gene: TRBJ1-5

CDR3 DNA: TGTGCCAGCAGTTCCGGGACACTTACCTACAATGAGCAGTTCTTC
CDR3 protein: CASSSGTLTYNEQFF
D gene: .
V gene: TRBV28
clone size: .
J gene: TRBJ2-1

CDR3 DNA: TGTGCCAGCTCACCGGGTAAGAAGGGGACTGAAGCTTTCTTT
CDR3 protein: CASSPGKKGTEAFF
D gene: .
V gene: TRBV18
clone size: .
J gene: TRBJ1-1

CDR3 DNA: TGTGCCAGCCTAAAGGGGGGGGGCGACTCCTACGAGCAGTACTTC
CDR3 protein: CASLKGGGDSYEQYF
D gene: .
V gene: TRBV6-2/TRBV6-3
clone size: .
J gene: TRBJ2-7

CDR3 DNA: TGCAGTGCTGGCCGGACCTTGAGGCTAAACTCCTACGAGCAGTACTTC
CDR3 protein: CSAGRTLRLNSYEQYF
D gene: .
V gene: TRBV20-1
clone size: .
J gene: TRBJ2-7

CDR3 DNA: TGTGCCAGCAGACCGACTGGGGAATACAATGAGCAGTTCTTC
CDR3 protein: CASRPTGEYNEQFF
D gene: .
V gene: TRBV25-1
clone size: .
J gene: TRBJ2-1

CDR3 DNA: TGTGCCAGCAGTTCCCGGGACAGTGGCTATGGCTACACCTTC
CDR3 protein: CASSSRDSGYGYTF
D gene: TRBD1
V gene: TRBV27
clone size: few
J gene: TRBJ1-2

CDR3 DNA: TGCGCCAGCAGCCGAGGGACAGCAAATTCACCCCTCCACTTT
CDR3 protein: CASSRGTANSPLHF
D gene: TRBD1
V gene: TRBV5-1
clone size: few
J gene: TRBJ1-6

CDR3 DNA: TGTGCCAGCAGCCTGACAGTGGGCCAAGAGACCCAGTACTTC
CDR3 protein: CASSLTVGQETQYF
D gene: .
V gene: TRBV3-1
clone size: .
J gene: TRBJ2-5

CDR3 DNA: TGTGCCAGCAGCTTGCCCGAGTCCTACAATGAGCAGTTCTTC
CDR3 protein: CASSLPESYNEQFF
D gene: .
V gene: TRBV5-6
clone size: .
J gene: TRBJ2-1

CDR3 DNA: TGCAGTGCTCTCGGGACTAGCGGATTTAAAGAGACCCAGTACTTC
CDR3 protein: CSALGTSGFKETQYF
D gene: TRBD2
V gene: TRBV20-1
clone size: many
J gene: TRBJ2-5

CDR3 DNA: TGTGCCAGCGCCCCCGCAGGGGGGAATTACAATGAGCAGTTCTTC
CDR3 protein: CASAPAGGNYNEQFF
D gene: .
V gene: TRBV25-1
clone size: few
J gene: TRBJ2-1

CDR3 DNA: TGCAGTGCTGCCTTGAGTACTAGCGGGAGTCGGGGCACCGGGGAGCTGTTTTTT
CDR3 protein: CSAALSTSGSRGTGELFF
D gene: TRBD2
V gene: TRBV20-1
clone size: many
J gene: TRBJ2-2

CDR3 DNA: TGTGCCAGCAGCCTCGGAGAGGAGAGTTTGAACGAGCAGTACTTC
CDR3 protein: CASSLGEESLNEQYF
D gene: .
V gene: TRBV3-1
clone size: few
J gene: TRBJ2-7

CDR3 DNA: TGCGCCAGCCTTCCTCTTGGGATTAGCACAGATACGCAGTATTTT
CDR3 protein: CASLPLGISTDTQYF
D gene: .
V gene: TRBV5-1
clone size: .
J gene: TRBJ2-3

CDR3 DNA: TGTGCCACTACACTCACCGGGGAGCTGTTTTTT
CDR3 protein: CATTLTGELFF
D gene: .
V gene: TRBV11-2
clone size: many
J gene: TRBJ2-2

CDR3 DNA: TGTGCCAGCACCCGACAGGGGGCGGGCTCCTACAATGAGCAGTTCTTC
CDR3 protein: CASTRQGAGSYNEQFF
D gene: TRBD1
V gene: TRBV27
clone size: few
J gene: TRBJ2-1

CDR3 DNA: TGTGCCAGCAGTTTGTTTGCCGGGGAGACCCAGTACTTC
CDR3 protein: CASSLFAGETQYF
D gene: .
V gene: TRBV12-3/TRBV12-4
clone size: .
J gene: TRBJ2-5

CDR3 DNA: TGCAGTGCTATCCCAAACGGTGGGGGGCCCCAAAACATTCAGTACTTC
CDR3 protein: CSAIPNGGGPQNIQYF
D gene: .
V gene: TRBV20-1
clone size: .
J gene: TRBJ2-4

CDR3 DNA: TGTGCCAGCAGCCCCCCCGTAGCCGGGGAGACCCAGTACTTC
CDR3 protein: CASSPPVAGETQYF
D gene: .
V gene: TRBV7-9
clone size: few
J gene: TRBJ2-5

CDR3 DNA: TGTGCCAGCAGCTCCGCTTGGGCCGGCTACACCTTC
CDR3 protein: CASSSAWAGYTF
D gene: .
V gene: TRBV12-3/TRBV12-4
clone size: once
J gene: TRBJ1-2

CDR3 DNA: TGTGCCAGCTCACCACCGAGCTCACATACGCAGTATTTT
CDR3 protein: CASSPPSSHTQYF
D gene: .
V gene: TRBV18
clone size: .
J gene: TRBJ2-3

CDR3 DNA: TGTGCCAGCAGTTTCCGGATGAGTGGAGATGAAGCTTTCTTT
CDR3 protein: CASSFRMSGDEAFF
D gene: .
V gene: TRBV12-3/TRBV12-4
clone size: few
J gene: TRBJ1-1

CDR3 DNA: TGTGCCACCAGCAGAGATTCCCACCAAGAGACCCAGTACTTC
CDR3 protein: CATSRDSHQETQYF
D gene: .
V gene: TRBV15
clone size: few
J gene: TRBJ2-5

CDR3 DNA: TGTGCCAGCTCAAGACAGGTGGGGAAGACCGGGGAGCTGTTTTTT
CDR3 protein: CASSRQVGKTGELFF
D gene: .
V gene: TRBV18
clone size: .
J gene: TRBJ2-2

CDR3 DNA: TGTGCCAGCAGCTTAGGTTCCGGTCGCGGGACCTACAATGAGCAGTTCTTC
CDR3 protein: CASSLGSGRGTYNEQFF
D gene: .
V gene: TRBV7-2
clone size: .
J gene: TRBJ2-1

CDR3 DNA: TGCAGCTCAAGACTAGCGGGAGACAATGAGCAGTTCTTC
CDR3 protein: CSSRLAGDNEQFF
D gene: TRBD2
V gene: TRBV29-1
clone size: many
J gene: TRBJ2-1

CDR3 DNA: TGCAGTGCTAGAGCAGGAGGGGGGTCGAACACTGAAGCTTTCTTT
CDR3 protein: CSARAGGGSNTEAFF
D gene: .
V gene: TRBV20-1
clone size: .
J gene: TRBJ1-1

CDR3 DNA: TGTGCCAGCTCACCGGGATGGGGGAGTGAGCAGTACTTC
CDR3 protein: CASSPGWGSEQYF
D gene: .
V gene: TRBV18
clone size: .
J gene: TRBJ2-7

CDR3 DNA: TGTGCCAGCACCAGGGCCCTTGGACAGATCTACGAGCAGTACTTC
CDR3 protein: CASTRALGQIYEQYF
D gene: .
V gene: TRBV6-2/TRBV6-3
clone size: few
J gene: TRBJ2-7

CDR3 DNA: TGTGCCAGCAGCACATTGGCTCCCTTGAAGGCGGCGGGGTCACACTGGGGGGACACCGGGGAGCTGTTTTTT
CDR3 protein: CASSTLAPLKAAGSHWGDTGELFF
D gene: .
V gene: TRBV21-1
clone size: .
J gene: TRBJ2-2

CDR3 DNA: TGTGCCAGCAGTCCAGGGGACCCCTCCTACAATGAGCAGTTCTTC
CDR3 protein: CASSPGDPSYNEQFF
D gene: .
V gene: TRBV12-3/TRBV12-4
clone size: many
J gene: TRBJ2-1

CDR3 DNA: TGTGCCAGCAGCACCTCGGTGAGGGGTGTGACTGAAGCTTTCTTT
CDR3 protein: CASSTSVRGVTEAFF
D gene: .
V gene: TRBV9
clone size: .
J gene: TRBJ1-1

CDR3 DNA: TGTGCCAGCAGCGGGACTAGCGGGGGGCATTTCTACAATGAGCAGTTCTTC
CDR3 protein: CASSGTSGGHFYNEQFF
D gene: TRBD2
V gene: TRBV9
clone size: .
J gene: TRBJ2-1

CDR3 DNA: TGCGCCAGCAGCTTGGAGCTTTGGGAGGGGATTGCCTACGAGCAGTACTTC
CDR3 protein: CASSLELWEGIAYEQYF
D gene: TRBD2
V gene: TRBV5-1
clone size: .
J gene: TRBJ2-7

CDR3 DNA: TGTGCCACCACCCCCCGACGAGATCAAGAGACCCAGTACTTC
CDR3 protein: CATTPRRDQETQYF
D gene: .
V gene: TRBV6-1
clone size: few
J gene: TRBJ2-5

CDR3 DNA: TGTGCCAGCAGATACAGGGTTGGAAACACCATATATTTT
CDR3 protein: CASRYRVGNTIYF
D gene: .
V gene: TRBV6-8
clone size: .
J gene: TRBJ1-3

CDR3 DNA: TGTGCCAGCGCCAAGGCGGATGATCAGCCCCAGCATTTT
CDR3 protein: CASAKADDQPQHF
D gene: .
V gene: TRBV28
clone size: few
J gene: TRBJ1-5

CDR3 DNA: TGTGCCAGCAGTTTTGGAGTAAAGAGCGGCGAGCAGTACTTC
CDR3 protein: CASSFGVKSGEQYF
D gene: .
V gene: TRBV28
clone size: .
J gene: TRBJ2-7

CDR3 DNA: TGTGCCAGCAGCCAAGTTGACGGGACAACTGATGGCTACACCTTC
CDR3 protein: CASSQVDGTTDGYTF
D gene: .
V gene: TRBV3-1
clone size: .
J gene: TRBJ1-2